The clone carrying this T cell receptor (beta chain) has just one count. Deletions cut 1 base from V and 0 bases from J, with 9 bases between. Germline V gene sequence: CDR1 LGHDT, CDR2 YNNKEL (reference sequence). The CDR3 is made up of 15 amino acids. The data were obtained in a study of blood T cell repertoires in COVID-19. Original data processing: From reference gene primer amplification, estimates of nucleated cell counts were derived. Clones were sequenced by immunoSEQ multiplex PCR, and TCRdb holds only the in-frame ones, with some missing. V, J and clone size reflect that table, while D and trimming were determined from the DNA. The data show approximately 100,000 clones, 84% seen once.

This chain links TRBV3-1 (or the pseudogene TRBV3-2) with TRBJ1-2; D is unclear. Source material: peripheral blood. This TCR was sampled from a man in his sixties with acute or convalescent COVID-19. The CDR3: CASSQAGLANYGYTF. The CDR3 DNA follows: TGTGCCAGCAGCCAAGCGGGGTTAGCTAACTATGGCTACACCTTC.